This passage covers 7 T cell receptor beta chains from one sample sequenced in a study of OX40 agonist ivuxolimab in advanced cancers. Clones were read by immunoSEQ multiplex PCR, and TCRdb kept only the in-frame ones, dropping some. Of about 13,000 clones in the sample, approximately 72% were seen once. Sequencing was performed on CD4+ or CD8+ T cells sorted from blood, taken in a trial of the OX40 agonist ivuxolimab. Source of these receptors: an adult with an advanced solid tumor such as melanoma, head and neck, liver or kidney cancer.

CDR3 DNA: TGTGCCAGCAGTGCTAGCGGGAGCACCGGGGAGCTGTTTTTT. As protein: CASSASGSTGELFF. This chain links TRBV6-4 with TRBJ2-2; 10 positions match TRBD2. J was trimmed by 4 bases and V by 4 bases; bases with no gene match: 0. The CDR3 is 14 residues long. Germline V gene lookup returns CDR1 MRHNA and CDR2 SNTAGT.

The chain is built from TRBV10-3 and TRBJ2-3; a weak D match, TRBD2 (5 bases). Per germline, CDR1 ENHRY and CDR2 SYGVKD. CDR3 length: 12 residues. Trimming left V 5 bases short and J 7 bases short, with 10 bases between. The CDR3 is CAISFGVYTQYF. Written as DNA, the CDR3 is TGTGCCATCAGTTTCGGGGTGTATACGCAGTATTTT.

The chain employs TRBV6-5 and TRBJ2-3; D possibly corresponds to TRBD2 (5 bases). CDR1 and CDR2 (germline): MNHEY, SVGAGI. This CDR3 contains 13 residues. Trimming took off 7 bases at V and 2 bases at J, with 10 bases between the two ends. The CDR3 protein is CASTSRDTDTQYF. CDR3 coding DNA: TGTGCCAGCACCTCCCGGGACACAGATACGCAGTATTTT.

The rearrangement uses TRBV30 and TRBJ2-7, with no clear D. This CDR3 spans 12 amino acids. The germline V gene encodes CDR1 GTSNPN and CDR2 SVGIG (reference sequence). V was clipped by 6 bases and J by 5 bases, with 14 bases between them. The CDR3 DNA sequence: TGTGCCTGTGCGTTGGCCAGCGACGAGCAGTACTTC. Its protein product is CACALASDEQYF.

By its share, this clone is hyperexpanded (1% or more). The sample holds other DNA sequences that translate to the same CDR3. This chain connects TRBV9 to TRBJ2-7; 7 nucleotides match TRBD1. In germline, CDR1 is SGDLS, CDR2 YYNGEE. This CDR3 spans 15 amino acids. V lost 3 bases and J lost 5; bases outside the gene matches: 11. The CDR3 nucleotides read TGTGCCAGCAGCGGGGGTCAAGGGGGCAGGGACGAGCAGTACTTC. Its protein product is CASSGGQGGRDEQYF.

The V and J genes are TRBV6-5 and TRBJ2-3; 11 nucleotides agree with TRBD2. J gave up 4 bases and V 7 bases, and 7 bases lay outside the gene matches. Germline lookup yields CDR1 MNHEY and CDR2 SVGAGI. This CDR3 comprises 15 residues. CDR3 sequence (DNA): TGTGCCAGCAATTCTATAGCGGGAGGGGCAGATACGCAGTATTTT. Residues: CASNSIAGGADTQYF.

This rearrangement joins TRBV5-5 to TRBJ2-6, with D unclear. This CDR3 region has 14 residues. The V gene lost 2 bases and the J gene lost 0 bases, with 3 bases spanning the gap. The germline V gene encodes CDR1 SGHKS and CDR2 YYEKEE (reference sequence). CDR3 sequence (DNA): TGTGCCAGCAGCTTCGGCTCTGGGGCCAACGTCCTGACTTTC. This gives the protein CASSFGSGANVLTF.